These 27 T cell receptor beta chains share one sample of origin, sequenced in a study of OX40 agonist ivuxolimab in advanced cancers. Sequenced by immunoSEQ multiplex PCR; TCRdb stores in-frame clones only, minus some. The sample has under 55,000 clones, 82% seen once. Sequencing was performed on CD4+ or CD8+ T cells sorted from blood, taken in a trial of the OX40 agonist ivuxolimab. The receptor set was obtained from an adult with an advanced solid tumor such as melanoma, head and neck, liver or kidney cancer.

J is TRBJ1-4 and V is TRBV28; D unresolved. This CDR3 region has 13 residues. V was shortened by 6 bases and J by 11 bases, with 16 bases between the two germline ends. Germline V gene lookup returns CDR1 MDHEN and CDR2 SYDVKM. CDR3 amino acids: CASSYGVREKLFF. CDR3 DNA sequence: TGTGCCAGCAGCTACGGCGTACGGGAGAAACTGTTTTTT.

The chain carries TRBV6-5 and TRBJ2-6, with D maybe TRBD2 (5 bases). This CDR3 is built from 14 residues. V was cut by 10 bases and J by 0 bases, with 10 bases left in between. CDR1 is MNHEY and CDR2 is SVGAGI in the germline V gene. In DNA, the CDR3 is TGTGCCATCTCGGGGAGCTCTGGGGCCAACGTCCTGACTTTC. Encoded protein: CAISGSSGANVLTF.

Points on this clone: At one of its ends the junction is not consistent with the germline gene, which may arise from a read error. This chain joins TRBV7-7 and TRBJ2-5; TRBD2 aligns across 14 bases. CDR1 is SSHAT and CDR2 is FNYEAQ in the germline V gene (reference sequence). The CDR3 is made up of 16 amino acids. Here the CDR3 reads CASSLGLAGGGETQYF. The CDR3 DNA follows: TGTGCTAGCAGCTTAGGACTAGCGGGAGGTGGGGAGACCCAGTACTTC.

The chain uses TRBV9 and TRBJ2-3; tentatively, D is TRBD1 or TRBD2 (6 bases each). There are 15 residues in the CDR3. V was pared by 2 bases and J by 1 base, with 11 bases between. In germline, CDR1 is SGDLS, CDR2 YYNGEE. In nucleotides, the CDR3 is TGTGCCAGCAGCGTCGGGGGCCGCCGCACAGATACGCAGTATTTT. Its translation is CASSVGGRRTDTQYF.

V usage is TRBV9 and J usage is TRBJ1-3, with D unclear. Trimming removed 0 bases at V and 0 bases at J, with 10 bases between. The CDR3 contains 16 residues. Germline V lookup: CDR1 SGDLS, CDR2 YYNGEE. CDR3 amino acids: CASSVEAANSGNTIYF. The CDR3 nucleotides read TGTGCCAGCAGCGTAGAGGCAGCTAACTCTGGAAACACCATATATTTT.

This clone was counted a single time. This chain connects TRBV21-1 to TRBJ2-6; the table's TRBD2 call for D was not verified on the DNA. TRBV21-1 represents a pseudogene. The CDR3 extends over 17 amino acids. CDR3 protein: CASSKAPRGTGANVLTF. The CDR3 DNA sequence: TGTGCCAGCAGCAAAGCGCCCCGGGGGACTGGGGCCAACGTCCTGACTTTC.

The CDR3: CAWSAREGPSREQYF. The CDR3 DNA reads as TGTGCCTGGAGTGCCCGGGAGGGTCCTTCTAGGGAGCAGTACTTC. The genes are TRBV30 and TRBJ2-7, with 8 bases fitting TRBD2. Trimming took 1 base from V and 7 from J; bases not matched to a gene: 12. CDR1 GTSNPN and CDR2 SVGIG come from the germline V gene (reference sequence). This CDR3 has 15 amino acids.

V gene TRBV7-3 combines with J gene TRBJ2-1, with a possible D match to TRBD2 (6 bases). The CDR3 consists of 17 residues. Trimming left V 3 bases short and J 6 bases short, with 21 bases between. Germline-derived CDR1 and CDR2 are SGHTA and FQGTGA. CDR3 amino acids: CASSFAGLTSNRNEQFF. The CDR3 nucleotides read TGTGCCAGCAGCTTCGCTGGTCTTACTAGCAACCGCAATGAGCAGTTCTTC.

CDR3 coding DNA: TGTGCCAGCAGCTCCCAGGGACGGTATGGCTACACCTTC. It codes for CASSSQGRYGYTF. The V and J genes are TRBV5-6 and TRBJ1-2, with D maybe TRBD1 (5 bases). Germline CDR1 reads SGHDT; CDR2 reads YYEEEE. Trimming stripped 3 bases from V and 5 bases from J, with 11 bases between. This CDR3 contains 13 residues.

For the CDR3, the DNA is TGCGCCAGCAGCACACGGACAGGGGATAATGAAAAACTGTTTTTT. Protein sequence: CASSTRTGDNEKLFF. V and J are TRBV4-1 and TRBJ1-4; 9 nucleotides align to TRBD1. V trimming: 5 bases; J trimming: 4 bases; junction bases outside the gene matches: 5. The CDR3 loop spans 15 amino acids. Germline V gene lookup returns CDR1 MGHRA and CDR2 YSYEKL.

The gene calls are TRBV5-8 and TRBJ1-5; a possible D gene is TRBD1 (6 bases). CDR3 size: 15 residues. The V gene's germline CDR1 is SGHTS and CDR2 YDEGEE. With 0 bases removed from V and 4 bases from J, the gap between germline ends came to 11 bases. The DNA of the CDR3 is TGTGCCAGCAGCTTGGGTCAGGGGTTAAATCAGCCCCAGCATTTT. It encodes CASSLGQGLNQPQHF.

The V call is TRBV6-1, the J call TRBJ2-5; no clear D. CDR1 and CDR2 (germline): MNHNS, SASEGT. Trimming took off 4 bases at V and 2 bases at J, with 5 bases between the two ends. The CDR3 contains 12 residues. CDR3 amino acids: CASSGGQETQYF. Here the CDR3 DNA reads TGTGCCAGCAGTGGGGGACAAGAGACCCAGTACTTC.

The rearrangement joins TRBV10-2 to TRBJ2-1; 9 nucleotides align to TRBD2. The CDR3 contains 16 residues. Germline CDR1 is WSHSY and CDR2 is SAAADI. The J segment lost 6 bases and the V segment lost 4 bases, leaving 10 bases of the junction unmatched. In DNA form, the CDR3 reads TGCGCCAGCAGTGTAACAGCGGGGGGTAGGCTCAATGAGCAGTTCTTC. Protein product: CASSVTAGGRLNEQFF.

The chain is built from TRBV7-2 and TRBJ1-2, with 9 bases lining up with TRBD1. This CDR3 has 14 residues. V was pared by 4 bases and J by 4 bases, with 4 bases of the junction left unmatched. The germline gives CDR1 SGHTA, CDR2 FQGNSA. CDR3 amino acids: CASSSGTGIYGYTF. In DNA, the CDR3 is TGTGCCAGCAGCTCCGGGACAGGGATCTATGGCTACACCTTC.

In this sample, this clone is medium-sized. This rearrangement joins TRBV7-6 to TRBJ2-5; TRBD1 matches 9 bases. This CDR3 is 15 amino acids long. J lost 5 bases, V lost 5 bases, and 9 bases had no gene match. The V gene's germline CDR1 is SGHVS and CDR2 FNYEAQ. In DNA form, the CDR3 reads TGTGCCAGCAGCAGAGGGACAGGGAATGGGGAGACCCAGTACTTC. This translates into CASSRGTGNGETQYF.

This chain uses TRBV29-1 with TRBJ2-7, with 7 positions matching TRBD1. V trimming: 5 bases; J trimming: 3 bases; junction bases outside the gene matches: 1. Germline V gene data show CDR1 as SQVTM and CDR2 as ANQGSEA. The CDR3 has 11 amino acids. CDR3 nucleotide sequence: TGCAGCGTTCGGGACAGCTACGAGCAGTACTTC. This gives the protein CSVRDSYEQYF.

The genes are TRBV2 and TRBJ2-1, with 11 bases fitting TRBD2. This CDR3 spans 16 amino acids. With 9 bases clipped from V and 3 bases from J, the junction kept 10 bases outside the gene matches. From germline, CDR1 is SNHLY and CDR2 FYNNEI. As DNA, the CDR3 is TGTGCCAGTAGCGGGGGGGTAGCGGTTGGCTACAATGAGCAGTTCTTC. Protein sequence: CASSGGVAVGYNEQFF.

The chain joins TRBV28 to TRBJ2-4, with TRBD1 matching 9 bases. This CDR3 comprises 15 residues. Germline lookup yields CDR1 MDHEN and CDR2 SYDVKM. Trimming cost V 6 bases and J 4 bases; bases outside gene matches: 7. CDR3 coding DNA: TGTGCCAGCAGCACAACCGGGACAGGGAAAAACATTCAGTACTTC. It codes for CASSTTGTGKNIQYF. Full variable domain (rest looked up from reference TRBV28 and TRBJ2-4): DVKVTQSSRYLVKRTGEKVFLECVQDMDHENMFWYRQDPGLGLRLIYFSYDVKMKEKGDIPEGYSVSREKKERFSLILESASTNQTSMYLCASSTTGTGKNIQYFGAGTRLSVL.

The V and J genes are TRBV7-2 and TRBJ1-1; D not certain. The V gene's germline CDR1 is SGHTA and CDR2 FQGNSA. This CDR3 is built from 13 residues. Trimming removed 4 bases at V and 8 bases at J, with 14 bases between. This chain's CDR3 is CASSSRRTEEAFF. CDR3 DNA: TGTGCCAGCAGCTCTAGACGGACGGAAGAAGCTTTCTTT.

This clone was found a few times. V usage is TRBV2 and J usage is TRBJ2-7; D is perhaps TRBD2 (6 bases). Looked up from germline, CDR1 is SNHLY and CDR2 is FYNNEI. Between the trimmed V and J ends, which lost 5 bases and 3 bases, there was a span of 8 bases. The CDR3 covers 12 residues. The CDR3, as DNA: TGTGCCAGCAGTCGGGAGTACTACGAGCAGTACTTC. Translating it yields CASSREYYEQYF.

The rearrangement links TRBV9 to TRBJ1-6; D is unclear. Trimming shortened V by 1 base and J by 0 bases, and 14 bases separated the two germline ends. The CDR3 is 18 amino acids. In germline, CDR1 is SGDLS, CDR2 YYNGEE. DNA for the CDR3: TGTGCCAGCAGCGTATCCCGCTCCCGGAGCTCCTATAATTCACCCCTCCACTTT. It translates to CASSVSRSRSSYNSPLHF.

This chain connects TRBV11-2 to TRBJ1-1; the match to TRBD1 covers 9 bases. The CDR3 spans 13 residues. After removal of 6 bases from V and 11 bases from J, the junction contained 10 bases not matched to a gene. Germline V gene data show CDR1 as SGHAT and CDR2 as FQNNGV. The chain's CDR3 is CASRITGGAGAFF. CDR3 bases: TGTGCCAGCAGAATCACAGGGGGCGCAGGGGCTTTCTTT.

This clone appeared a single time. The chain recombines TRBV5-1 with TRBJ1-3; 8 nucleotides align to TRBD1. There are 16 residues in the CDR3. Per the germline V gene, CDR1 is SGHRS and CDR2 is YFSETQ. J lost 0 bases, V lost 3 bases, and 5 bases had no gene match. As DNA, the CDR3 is TGCGCCAGCAGCTCATCCGGACAGGGCTCTGGAAACACCATATATTTT. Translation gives CASSSSGQGSGNTIYF.

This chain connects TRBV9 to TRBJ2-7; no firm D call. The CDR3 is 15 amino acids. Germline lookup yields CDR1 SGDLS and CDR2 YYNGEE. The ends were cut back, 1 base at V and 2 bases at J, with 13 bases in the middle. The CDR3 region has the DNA TGTGCCAGCAGCGTAAACCCAGACCTAACCTACGAGCAGTACTTC. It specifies CASSVNPDLTYEQYF.

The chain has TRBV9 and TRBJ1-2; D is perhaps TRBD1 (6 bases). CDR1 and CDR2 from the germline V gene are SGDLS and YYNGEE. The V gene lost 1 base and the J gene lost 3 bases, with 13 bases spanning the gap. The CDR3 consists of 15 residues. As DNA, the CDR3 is TGTGCCAGCAGCGTAAGCTTCAGGGGCGACTATGGCTACACCTTC. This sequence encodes CASSVSFRGDYGYTF. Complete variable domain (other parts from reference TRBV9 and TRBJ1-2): DSGVTQTPKHLITATGQRVTLRCSPRSGDLSVYWYQQSLDQGLQFLIQYYNGEERAKGNILERFSAQQFPDLHSELNLSSLELGDSALYFCASSVSFRGDYGYTFGSGTRLTVV.

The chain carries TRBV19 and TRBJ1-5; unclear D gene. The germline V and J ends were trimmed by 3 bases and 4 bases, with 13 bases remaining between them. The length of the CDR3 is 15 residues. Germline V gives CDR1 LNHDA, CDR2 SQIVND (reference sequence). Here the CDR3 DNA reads TGTGCCAGTAGTATTCGCGGTTTCGGGAATCAGCCCCAGCATTTT. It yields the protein CASSIRGFGNQPQHF. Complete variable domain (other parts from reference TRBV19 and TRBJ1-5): DGGITQSPKYLFRKEGQNVTLSCEQNLNHDAMYWYRQDPGQGLRLIYYSQIVNDFQKGDIAEGYSVSREKKESFPLTVTSAQKNPTAFYLCASSIRGFGNQPQHFGDGTRLSIL.

CDR3 in DNA: TGTGCCAGCAGTGACCCCCGGGGGAATGAAAAACTGTTTTTT. As protein: CASSDPRGNEKLFF. This chain links TRBV2 with TRBJ1-4, with D possibly TRBD1 on 5 matching bases. This CDR3 region has 14 residues. Germline V gene sequence: CDR1 SNHLY, CDR2 FYNNEI. The ends were cut back, 3 bases at V and 5 bases at J, with 10 bases in the middle. Based on the CDR3 plus reference TRBV2 and TRBJ1-4, the full variable domain is EPEVTQTPSHQVTQMGQEVILRCVPISNHLYFYWYRQILGQKVEFLVSFYNNEISEKSEIFDDQFSVERPDGSNFTLKIRSTKLEDSAMYFCASSDPRGNEKLFFGSGTQLSVL.